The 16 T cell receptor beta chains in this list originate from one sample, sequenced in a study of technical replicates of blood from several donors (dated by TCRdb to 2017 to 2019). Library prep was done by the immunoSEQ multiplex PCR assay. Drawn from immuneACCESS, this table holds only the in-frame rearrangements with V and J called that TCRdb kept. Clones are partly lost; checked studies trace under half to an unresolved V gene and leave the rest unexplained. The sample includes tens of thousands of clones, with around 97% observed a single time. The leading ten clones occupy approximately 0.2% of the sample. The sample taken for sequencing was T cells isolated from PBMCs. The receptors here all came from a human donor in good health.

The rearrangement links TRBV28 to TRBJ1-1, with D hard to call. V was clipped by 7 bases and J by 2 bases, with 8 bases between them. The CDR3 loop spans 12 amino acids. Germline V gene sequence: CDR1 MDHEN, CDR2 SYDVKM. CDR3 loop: CASMFGNTEAFF. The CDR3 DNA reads TGTGCCAGCATGTTTGGCAACACTGAAGCTTTCTTT.

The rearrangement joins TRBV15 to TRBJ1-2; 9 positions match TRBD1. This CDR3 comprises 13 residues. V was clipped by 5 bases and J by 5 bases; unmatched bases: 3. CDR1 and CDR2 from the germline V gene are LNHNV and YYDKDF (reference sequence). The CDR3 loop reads CATSGGTGYGYTF. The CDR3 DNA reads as TGTGCCACCAGCGGCGGGACAGGGTATGGCTACACCTTC.

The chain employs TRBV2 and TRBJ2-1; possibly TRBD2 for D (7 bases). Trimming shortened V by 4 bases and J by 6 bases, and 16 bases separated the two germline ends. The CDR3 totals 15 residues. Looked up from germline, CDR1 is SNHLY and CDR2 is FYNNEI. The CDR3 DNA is TGTGCCAGCAGTGTGACCAAAGGGGGGGGCAATGAGCAGTTCTTC. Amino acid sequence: CASSVTKGGGNEQFF.

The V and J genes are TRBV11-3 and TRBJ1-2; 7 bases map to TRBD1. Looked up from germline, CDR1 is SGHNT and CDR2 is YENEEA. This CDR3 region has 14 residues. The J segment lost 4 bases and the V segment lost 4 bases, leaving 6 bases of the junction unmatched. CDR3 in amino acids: CASSSQGTVYGYTF. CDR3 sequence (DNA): TGTGCCAGCAGCTCACAGGGGACCGTCTATGGCTACACCTTC.

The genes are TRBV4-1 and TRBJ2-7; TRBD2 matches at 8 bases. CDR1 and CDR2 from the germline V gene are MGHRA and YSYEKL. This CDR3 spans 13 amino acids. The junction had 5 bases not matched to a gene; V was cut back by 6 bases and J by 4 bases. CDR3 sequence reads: CASRGLAGYEQYF. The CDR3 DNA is TGCGCCAGCAGGGGGCTAGCGGGTTACGAGCAGTACTTC.

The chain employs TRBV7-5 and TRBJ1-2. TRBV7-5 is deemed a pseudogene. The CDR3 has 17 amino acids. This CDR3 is CVRSLSGSGQTNYGYTF. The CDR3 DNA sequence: TGTGTCAGAAGCTTATCCGGCAGCGGTCAGACTAACTATGGCTACACCTTC.

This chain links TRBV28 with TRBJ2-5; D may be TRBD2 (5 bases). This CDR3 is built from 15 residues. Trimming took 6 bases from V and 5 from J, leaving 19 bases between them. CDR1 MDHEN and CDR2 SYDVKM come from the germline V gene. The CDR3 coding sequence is TGTGCCAGCAGGACCATTCGGGGTCTTCGGGAGACCCAGTACTTC. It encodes CASRTIRGLRETQYF.

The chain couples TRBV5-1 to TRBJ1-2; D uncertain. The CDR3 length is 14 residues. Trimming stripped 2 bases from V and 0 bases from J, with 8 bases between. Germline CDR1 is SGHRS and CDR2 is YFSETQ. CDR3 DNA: TGCGCCAGCAGCTTTCCAGGTTCTAACTATGGCTACACCTTC. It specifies CASSFPGSNYGYTF.

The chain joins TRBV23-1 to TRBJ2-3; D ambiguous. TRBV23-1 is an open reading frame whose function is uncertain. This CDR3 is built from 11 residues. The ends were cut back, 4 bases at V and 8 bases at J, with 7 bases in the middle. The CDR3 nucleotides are TGCGCCAGCAGTCTAGAGTTTACGCAGTATTTT. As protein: CASSLEFTQYF.

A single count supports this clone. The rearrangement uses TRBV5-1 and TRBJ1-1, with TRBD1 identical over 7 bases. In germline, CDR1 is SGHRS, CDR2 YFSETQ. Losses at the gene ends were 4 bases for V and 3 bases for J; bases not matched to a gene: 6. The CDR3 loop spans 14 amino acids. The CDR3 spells CASSIDTGDTEAFF. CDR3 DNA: TGCGCCAGCAGCATAGATACAGGGGACACTGAAGCTTTCTTT.

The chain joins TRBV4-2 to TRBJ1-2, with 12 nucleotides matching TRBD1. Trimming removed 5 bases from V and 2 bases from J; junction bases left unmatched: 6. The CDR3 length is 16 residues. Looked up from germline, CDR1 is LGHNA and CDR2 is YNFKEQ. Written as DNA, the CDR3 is TGTGCCAGCAGCGCGGGACAGGGGGCCGCGAACTATGGCTACACCTTC. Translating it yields CASSAGQGAANYGYTF.

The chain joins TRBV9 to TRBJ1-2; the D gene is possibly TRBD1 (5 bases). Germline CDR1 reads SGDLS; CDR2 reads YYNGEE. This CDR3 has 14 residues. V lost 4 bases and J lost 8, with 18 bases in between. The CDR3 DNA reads TGTGCCAGCAGCCCATCACGAGGGGAGGAGGGCTACACCTTC. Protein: CASSPSRGEEGYTF.

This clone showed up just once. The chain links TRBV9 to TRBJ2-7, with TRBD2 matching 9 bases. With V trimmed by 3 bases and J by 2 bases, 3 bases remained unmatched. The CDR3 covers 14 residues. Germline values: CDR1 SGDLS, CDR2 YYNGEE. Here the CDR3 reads CASSGSGRPYEQYF. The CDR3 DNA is TGTGCCAGCAGCGGGAGCGGGAGGCCCTACGAGCAGTACTTC.

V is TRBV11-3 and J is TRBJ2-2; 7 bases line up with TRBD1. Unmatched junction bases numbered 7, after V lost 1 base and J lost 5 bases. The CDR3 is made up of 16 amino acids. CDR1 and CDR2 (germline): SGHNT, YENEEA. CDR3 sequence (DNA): TGTGCCAGCAGCTTAGCGCGACAGGGAGAAACCGGGGAGCTGTTTTTT. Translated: CASSLARQGETGELFF.

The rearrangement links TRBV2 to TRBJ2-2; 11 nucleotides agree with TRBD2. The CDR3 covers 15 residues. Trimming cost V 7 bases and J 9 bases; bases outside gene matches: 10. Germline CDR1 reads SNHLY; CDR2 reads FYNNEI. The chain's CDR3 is CASKAASGGSWELFF. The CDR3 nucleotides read TGTGCCAGCAAGGCGGCTAGCGGGGGGAGCTGGGAGCTGTTTTTT.

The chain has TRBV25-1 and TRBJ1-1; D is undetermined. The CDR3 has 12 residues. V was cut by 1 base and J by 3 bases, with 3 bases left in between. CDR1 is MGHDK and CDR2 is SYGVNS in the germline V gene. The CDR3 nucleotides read TGTGCCAGCAGTGAATCTCACACTGAAGCTTTCTTT. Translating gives CASSESHTEAFF.